The clone carrying this TCR beta chain was counted only a few times. The sample belongs to a study of identical twins. Germline CDR1 ENHRY, CDR2 SYGVKD. The junction had 6 bases not matched to a gene; V was cut back by 6 bases and J by 15 bases. This CDR3 is built from 11 residues. Each CDR3 protein is one row after TCRdb ran MiXCR on the 5' RACE reads. This sample has 500,000 to 600,000 distinct CDR3 sequences, with roughly 21% found just once. These data also formed part of another study, on T cells expressing NK-cell markers.

This receptor was identified in a woman between 18 and 29 years old in good health. The chain employs TRBV10-3 and TRBJ2-1, with 9 positions matching TRBD1. Sequences were obtained from CD4+ T cells sorted from blood. The CDR3 reads CAISNTGGLFF. DNA for the CDR3: TGTGCCATCAGCAATACAGGGGGCCTGTTCTTC.